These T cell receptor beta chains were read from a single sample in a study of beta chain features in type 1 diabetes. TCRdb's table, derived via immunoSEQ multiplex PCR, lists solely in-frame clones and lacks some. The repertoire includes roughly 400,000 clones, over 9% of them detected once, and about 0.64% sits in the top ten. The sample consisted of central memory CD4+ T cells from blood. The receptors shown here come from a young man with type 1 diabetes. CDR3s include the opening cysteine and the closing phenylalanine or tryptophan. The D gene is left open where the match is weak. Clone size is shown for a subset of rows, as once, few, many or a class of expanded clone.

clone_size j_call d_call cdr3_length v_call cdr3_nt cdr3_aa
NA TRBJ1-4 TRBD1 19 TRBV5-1 TGCGCCAGCAGCCCGGGGAGGACAGGGCTTCGGCAGGGTAATGAAAAACTGTTTTTT CASSPGRTGLRQGNEKLFF
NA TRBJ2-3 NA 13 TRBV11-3 TGTGCCAGCAGCTTAGCCGGGGCGGATACGCAGTATTTT CASSLAGADTQYF
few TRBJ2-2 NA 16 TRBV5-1 TGCGCCAGCAGCCTACGGGACATACAGAACACCGGGGAGCTGTTTTTT CASSLRDIQNTGELFF
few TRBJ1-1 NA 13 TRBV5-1 TGCGCCAGCAGCTCGGGAATAGGGACTGAAGCTTTCTTT CASSSGIGTEAFF
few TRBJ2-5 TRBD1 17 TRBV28 TGTGCCAGCAGCCGGGGACAGGGATCGGGGTACCAAGAGACCCAGTACTTC CASSRGQGSGYQETQYF
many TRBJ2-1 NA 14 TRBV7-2 TGTGCCAGCAGCCTGGGGAGAAGTGGCAATGAGCAGTTCTTC CASSLGRSGNEQFF
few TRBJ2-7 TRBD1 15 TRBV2 TGTGCCAGCAACCTCCCGGGACAGAGACCTTACGAGCAGTACTTC CASNLPGQRPYEQYF
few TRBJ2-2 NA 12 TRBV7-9 TGTGCCAGCAGCCAAGGTACCGGGGAGCTGTTTTTT CASSQGTGELFF
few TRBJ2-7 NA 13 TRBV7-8 TGTGCCAGCAGCGGTCCAGGGCCTTACGAGCAGTACTTC CASSGPGPYEQYF
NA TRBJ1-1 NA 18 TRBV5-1 TGCGCCAGCAGCCTGACAAAAGACCAAACAAAGAGGGACACTGAAGCTTTCTTT CASSLTKDQTKRDTEAFF
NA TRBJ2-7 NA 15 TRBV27 TGTGCCAGCAGTCTTATGGCAGGGGTAGGGTACGAGCAGTACTTC CASSLMAGVGYEQYF
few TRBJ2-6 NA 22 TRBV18 TGTGCCAGCTCACCCTTAAACCCCAAACAGGGACGGTATCGCTCTGGGGCCAACGTCCTGACTTTC CASSPLNPKQGRYRSGANVLTF
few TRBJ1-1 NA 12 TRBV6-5 TGTGCCAGCAGTTCGGACAAGGCTGAAGCTTTCTTT CASSSDKAEAFF
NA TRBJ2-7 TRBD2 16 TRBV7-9 TGTGCCAGCAGCTTGGGGCTAGCGGGAGGCAACTACGAGCAGTACTTC CASSLGLAGGNYEQYF
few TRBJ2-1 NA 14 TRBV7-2 TGTGCCAGCAGCTTTCCCGGAAACTACAATGAGCAGTTCTTC CASSFPGNYNEQFF
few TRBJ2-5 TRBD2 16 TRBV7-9 TGTGCCAGCAGCCCGCCTATGATAGCGGGAGGTGAGACCCAGTACTTC CASSPPMIAGGETQYF
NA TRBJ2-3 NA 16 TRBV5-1 TGCGCCAGCTCATTGGGTCAGGAACCACGCACAGATACGCAGTATTTT CASSLGQEPRTDTQYF
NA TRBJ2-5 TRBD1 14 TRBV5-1 TGCGCCAGCAGCTTGACAGGGGGCCTTGAGACCCAGTACTTC CASSLTGGLETQYF
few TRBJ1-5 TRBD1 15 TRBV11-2 TGTGCCAGCAGCTTAGCAGGGGGTTCTAATCAGCCCCAGCATTTT CASSLAGGSNQPQHF
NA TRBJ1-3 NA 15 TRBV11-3 TGTGCCAGCAGCTTATCCGGGCGGTGGGGAAACACCATATATTTT CASSLSGRWGNTIYF
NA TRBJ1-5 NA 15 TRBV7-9 TGTGCCAGCAGCTTAGGCGGGGGCGCAGGGCAGCCCCAGCATTTT CASSLGGGAGQPQHF
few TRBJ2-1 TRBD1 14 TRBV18 TGTGCCAGCTCACCAGCAGGGGGAAGGTATGAGCAGTTCTTC CASSPAGGRYEQFF
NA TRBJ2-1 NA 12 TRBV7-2 TGTGCCAGCAGCGTACAGTGGAATGAGCAGTTCTTC CASSVQWNEQFF
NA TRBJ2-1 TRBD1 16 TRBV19 TGTGCCAGTAGTATTTCGGCCTCGACAGGGTTGGATGAGCAGTTCTTC CASSISASTGLDEQFF
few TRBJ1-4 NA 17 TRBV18 TGTGCCAGCTCACCCTCGGGGGGTATTACCCGGAATGAAAAACTGTTTTTT CASSPSGGITRNEKLFF
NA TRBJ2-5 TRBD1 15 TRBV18 TGTGCCAGCTCACGATCAGGGGGCGGACAAGAGACCCAGTACTTC CASSRSGGGQETQYF